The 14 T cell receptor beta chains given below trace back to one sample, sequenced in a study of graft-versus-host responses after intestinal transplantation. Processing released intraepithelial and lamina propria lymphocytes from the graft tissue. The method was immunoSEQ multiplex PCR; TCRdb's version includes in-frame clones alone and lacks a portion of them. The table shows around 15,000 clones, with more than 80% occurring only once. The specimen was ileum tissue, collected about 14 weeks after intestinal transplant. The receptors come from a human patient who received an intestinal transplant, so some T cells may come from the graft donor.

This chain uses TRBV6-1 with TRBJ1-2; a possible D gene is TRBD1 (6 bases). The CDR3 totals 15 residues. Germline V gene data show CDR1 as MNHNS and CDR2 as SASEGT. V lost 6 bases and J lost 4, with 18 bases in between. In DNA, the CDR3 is TGTGCCAGCAGAAAGGGACAAACCGGCGGCTATGGCTACACCTTC. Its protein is CASRKGQTGGYGYTF.

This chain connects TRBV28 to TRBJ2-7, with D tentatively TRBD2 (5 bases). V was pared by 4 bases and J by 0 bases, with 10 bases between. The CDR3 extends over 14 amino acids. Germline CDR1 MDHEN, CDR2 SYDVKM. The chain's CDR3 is CASSSADGSYEQYF. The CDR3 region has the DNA TGTGCCAGCAGTTCAGCGGACGGCTCCTACGAGCAGTACTTC.

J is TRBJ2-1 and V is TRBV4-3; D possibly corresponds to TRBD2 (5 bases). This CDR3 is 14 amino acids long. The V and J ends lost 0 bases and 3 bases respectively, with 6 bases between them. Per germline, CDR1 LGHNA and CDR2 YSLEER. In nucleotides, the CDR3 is TGCGCCAGCAGCCAAGATGCGGGCTACAATGAGCAGTTCTTC. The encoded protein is CASSQDAGYNEQFF.

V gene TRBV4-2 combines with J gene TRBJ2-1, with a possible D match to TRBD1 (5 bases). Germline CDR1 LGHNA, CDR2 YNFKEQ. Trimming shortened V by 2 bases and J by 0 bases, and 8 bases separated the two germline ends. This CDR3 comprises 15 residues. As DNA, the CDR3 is TGTGCCAGCAGCCAACAGGGCTTCTCCTACAATGAGCAGTTCTTC. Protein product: CASSQQGFSYNEQFF.

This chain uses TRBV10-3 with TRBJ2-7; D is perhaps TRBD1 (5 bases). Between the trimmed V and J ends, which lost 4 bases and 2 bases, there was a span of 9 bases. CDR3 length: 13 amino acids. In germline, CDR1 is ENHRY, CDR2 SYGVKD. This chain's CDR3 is CAISGDSTYEQYF. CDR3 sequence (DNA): TGTGCCATCAGTGGAGACAGTACCTACGAGCAGTACTTC.

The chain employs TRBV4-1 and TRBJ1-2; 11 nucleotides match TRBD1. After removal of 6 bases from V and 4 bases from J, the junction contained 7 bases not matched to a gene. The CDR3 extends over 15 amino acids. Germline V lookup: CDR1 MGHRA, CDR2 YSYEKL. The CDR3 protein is CASRDRGRKAYGYTF. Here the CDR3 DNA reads TGCGCCAGCAGGGACAGGGGGCGCAAAGCCTATGGCTACACCTTC.

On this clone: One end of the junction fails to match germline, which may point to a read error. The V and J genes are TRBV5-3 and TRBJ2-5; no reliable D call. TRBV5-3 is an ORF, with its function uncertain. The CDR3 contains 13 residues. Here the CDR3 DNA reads TGTGCCAGCAGCTTGGGTGCCCAAGAGACCCAGTACTTC. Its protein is CASSLGAQETQYF.

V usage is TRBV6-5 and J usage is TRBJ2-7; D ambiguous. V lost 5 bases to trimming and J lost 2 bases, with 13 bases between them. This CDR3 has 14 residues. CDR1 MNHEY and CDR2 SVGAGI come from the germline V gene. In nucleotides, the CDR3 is TGTGCCAGCAGTCCCCTGGGGTTTACCTACGAGCAGTACTTC. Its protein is CASSPLGFTYEQYF.

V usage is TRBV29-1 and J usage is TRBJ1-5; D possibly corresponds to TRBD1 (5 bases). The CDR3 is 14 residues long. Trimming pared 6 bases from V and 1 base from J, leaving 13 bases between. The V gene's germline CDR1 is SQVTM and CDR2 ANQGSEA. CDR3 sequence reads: CSVPQGVSNQPQHF. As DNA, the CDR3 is TGCAGCGTCCCCCAAGGGGTAAGCAATCAGCCCCAGCATTTT.

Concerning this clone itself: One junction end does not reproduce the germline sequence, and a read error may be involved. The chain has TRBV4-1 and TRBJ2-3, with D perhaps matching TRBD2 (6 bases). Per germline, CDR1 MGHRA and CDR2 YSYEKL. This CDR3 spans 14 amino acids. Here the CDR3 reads CASSVAESTDTRYF. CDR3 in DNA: TGCGCCAGCAGCGTAGCGGAGAGCACAGATACGCGGTATTTT.

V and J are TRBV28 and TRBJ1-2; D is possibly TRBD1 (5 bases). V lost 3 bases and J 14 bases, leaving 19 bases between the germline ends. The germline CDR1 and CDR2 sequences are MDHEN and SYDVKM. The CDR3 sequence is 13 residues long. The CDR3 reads CASSFGVRGVGTF. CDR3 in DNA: TGTGCCAGCAGTTTCGGAGTGCGGGGGGTAGGGACCTTC.

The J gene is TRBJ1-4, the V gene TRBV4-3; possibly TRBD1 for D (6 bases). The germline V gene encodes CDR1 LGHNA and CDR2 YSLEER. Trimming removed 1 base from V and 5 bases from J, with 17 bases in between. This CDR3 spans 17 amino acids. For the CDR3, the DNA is TGCGCCAGCAGCCAAGTCAACCCAGGCAGGGGAAATGAAAAACTGTTTTTT. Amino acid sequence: CASSQVNPGRGNEKLFF.

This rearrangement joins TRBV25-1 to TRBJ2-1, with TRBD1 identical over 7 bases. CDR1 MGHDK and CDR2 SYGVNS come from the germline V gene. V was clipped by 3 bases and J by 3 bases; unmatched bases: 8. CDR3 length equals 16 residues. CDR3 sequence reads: CASSDLGQGDYNEQFF. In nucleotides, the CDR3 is TGTGCCAGCAGTGATTTGGGGCAGGGGGACTACAATGAGCAGTTCTTC.

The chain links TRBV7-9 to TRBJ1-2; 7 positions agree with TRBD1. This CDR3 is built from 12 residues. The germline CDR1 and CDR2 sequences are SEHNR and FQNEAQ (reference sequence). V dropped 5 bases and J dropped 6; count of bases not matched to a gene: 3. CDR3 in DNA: TGTGCCAGCAGCCAGACAGGGAATGGCTACACCTTC. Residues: CASSQTGNGYTF.